This TCR beta chain was sequenced for a study of CD4+ T cells in melanoma. Points from the study as a whole: Diverse differentiation states were reported for melanoma neoantigen-specific CD4+ T cells. CD8+ T cell, macrophage and B cell function reportedly correlated with neoantigen-specific CD4+ T cells.

Here immunoSEQ multiplex PCR was the method, and the copy in TCRdb shows in-frame clones only, minus some. The table shows some 15,000 clones, with roughly 66% occurring only once. Comments on this clone: Its target is unknown.

Sequencing was performed on cells from a culture (not recorded whether cultured in vitro). The sequence was obtained from a human donor with melanoma.

As DNA, the CDR3 is TGTGCCATCAGTGAGGGGGAGCTGGGCGGGGGCCCGAGGGGGACCCAGTACTTC. This encodes CAISEGELGGGPRGTQYF. The chain couples TRBV10-3 to TRBJ2-5; D might be TRBD2 (7 bases). Germline V lookup: CDR1 ENHRY, CDR2 SYGVKD. V lost 2 bases to trimming and J lost 7 bases, with 26 bases between them. The CDR3 totals 18 residues.